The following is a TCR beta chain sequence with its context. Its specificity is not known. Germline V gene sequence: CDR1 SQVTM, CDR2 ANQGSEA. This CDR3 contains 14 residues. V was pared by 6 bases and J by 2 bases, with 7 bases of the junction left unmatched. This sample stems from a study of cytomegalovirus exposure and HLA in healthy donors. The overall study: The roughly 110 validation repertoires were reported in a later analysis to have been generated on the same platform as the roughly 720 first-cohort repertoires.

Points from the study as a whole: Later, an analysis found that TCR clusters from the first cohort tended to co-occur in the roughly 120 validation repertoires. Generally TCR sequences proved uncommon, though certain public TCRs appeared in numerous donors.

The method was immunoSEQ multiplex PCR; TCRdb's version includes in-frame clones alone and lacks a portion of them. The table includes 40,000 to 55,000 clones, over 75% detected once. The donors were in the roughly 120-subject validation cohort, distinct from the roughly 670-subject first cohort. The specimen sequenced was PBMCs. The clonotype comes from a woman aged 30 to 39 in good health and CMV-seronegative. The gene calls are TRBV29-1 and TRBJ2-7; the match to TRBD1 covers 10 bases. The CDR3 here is CSVEDRGMAYEQYF. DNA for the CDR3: TGCAGCGTCGAGGACAGGGGGATGGCCTACGAGCAGTACTTC.